This T cell receptor beta chain was documented in a study of blood T cell repertoires in COVID-19. This clone was recorded once. In the original processing: The authors estimated nucleated cell counts from reference gene primer amplification. The assay was immunoSEQ multiplex PCR, and TCRdb's table has in-frame clones only and misses some. V and J calls and clone size follow that table, whereas D and trimming were derived from the DNA. The table records around 250,000 clones, around 80% of them present only once. Germline lookup yields CDR1 SGDLS and CDR2 YYNGEE. With 0 bases removed from V and 5 bases from J, the gap between germline ends came to 17 bases. This CDR3 has 16 amino acids.

The sequenced sample consisted of PBMCs or T cells enriched from blood (not recorded which). The chain carries TRBV9 and TRBJ2-5; perhaps TRBD1 as D (6 bases). The source of this sequence is a man aged 30 to 39 with acute COVID-19. The CDR3 is CASSVAPGPQGETQYF. The DNA for the CDR3 is TGTGCCAGCAGCGTAGCTCCCGGGCCCCAGGGGGAGACCCAGTACTTC.